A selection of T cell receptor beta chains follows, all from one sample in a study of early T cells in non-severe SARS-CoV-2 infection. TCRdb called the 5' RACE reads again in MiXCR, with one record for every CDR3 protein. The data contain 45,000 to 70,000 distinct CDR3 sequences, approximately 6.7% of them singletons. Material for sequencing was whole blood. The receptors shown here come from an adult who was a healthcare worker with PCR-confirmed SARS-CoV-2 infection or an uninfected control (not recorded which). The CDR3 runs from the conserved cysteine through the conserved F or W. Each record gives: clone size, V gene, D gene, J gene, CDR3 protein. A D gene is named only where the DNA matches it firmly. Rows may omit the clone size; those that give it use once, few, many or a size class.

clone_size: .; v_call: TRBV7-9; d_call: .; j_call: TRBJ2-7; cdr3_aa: CASSYQQAYEQYF
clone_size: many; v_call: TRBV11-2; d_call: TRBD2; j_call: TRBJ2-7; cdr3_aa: CASSLTALLAGGNYEQYF
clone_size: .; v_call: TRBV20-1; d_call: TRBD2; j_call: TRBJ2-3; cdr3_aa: CSAILASGGLTDTQYF
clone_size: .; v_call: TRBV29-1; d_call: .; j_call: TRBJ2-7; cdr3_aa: CSVRYTTYEQYF
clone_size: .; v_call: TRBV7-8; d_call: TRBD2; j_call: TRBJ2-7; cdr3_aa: CASSFVGLAVEQYF
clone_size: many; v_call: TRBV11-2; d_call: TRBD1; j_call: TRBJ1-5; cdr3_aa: CASSYPGQGSNQPQHF
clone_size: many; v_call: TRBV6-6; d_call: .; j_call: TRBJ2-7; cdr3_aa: CASSYGGGNSYEQYF
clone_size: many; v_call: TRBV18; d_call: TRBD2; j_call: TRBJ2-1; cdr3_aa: CASSPPGLAGNEQFF
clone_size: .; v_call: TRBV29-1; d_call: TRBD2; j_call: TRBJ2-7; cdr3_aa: CSVEGTSGGGEQYF
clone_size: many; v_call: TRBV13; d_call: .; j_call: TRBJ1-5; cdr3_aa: CASSFGSNQPQHF
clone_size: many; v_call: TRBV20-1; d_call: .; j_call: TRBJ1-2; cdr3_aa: CSARGSLNTFGYTF
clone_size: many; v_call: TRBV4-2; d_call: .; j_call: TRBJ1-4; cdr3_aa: CASSQDKGVGEKLFF
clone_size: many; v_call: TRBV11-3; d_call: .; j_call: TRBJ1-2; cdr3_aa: CASSLVQRGYTF
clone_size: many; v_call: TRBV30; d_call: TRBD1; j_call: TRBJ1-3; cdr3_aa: CAWRDRAGNTIYF
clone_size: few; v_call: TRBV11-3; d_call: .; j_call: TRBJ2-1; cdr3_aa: CASSGDPYGNEQFF
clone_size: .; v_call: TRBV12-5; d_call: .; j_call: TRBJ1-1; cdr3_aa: CASGLGTGWRTEAFF
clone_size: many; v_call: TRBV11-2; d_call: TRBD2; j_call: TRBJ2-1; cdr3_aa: CASSQGTSRYNEQFF
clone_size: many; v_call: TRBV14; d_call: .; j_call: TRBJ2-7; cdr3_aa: CASSQVGVNYEQYF
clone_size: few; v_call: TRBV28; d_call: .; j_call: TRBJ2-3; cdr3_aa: CASSSRTTADTQYF
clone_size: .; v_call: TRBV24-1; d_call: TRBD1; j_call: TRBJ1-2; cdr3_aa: CATRGQGGGYTF
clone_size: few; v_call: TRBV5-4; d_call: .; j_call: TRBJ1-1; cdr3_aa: CASSLGAALNTEAFF
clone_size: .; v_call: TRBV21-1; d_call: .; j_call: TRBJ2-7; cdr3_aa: CASSKLQGVLDEQYF
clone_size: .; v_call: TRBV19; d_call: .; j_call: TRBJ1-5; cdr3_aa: CASSVGTRVAQHF
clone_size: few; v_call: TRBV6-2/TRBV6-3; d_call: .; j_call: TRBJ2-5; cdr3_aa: CASSLSGQYQETQYF
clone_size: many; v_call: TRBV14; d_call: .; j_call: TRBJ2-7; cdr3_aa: CASSQVDTHEQYF